This T cell receptor beta chain was sequenced in a study of T-cell memory formation after mild COVID-19 (dated by TCRdb to the early 2020s). Broadly, across the study: TCR sequence clusters from the two donors were largely donor specific. In a couple of donors, T-cell clones that expanded and contracted after mild COVID-19 were tracked by sequencing TCRalpha and TCRbeta repertoires over time. Two young, previously healthy adult volunteers made up the cohort, one male and one female.

The paper's findings and limits, for the study overall: Contracting CD4+ clones appeared mostly in the CM and EM memory subsets, whereas CD8+ clones were enriched in EMRA. Only two mild cases were covered in the study, and larger cohorts including severe cases with pre-infection samples were considered necessary. From day 15 to 85, contracting clones showed balanced CD4/CD8 phenotypes, whereas a second wave of clones that expanded from day 15 to 37 leaned towards CD4+. SARS-CoV-2 specificity was not confirmed for the second-wave clones peaking on day 37. The detection of some responding clones in pre-infection memory suggests that pre-existing cross-reactive memory T cells joined the SARS-CoV-2 response.

Ficoll-Paque density gradient centrifugation was the method used to isolate PBMCs. TCRdb records Illumina NovaSeq 6000 as the sequencer. cDNA libraries for TCRalpha and TCRbeta were prepared by 5'RACE using constant-segment primers, with sample barcodes and unique molecular identifiers added. Trizol reagent was used to extract RNA from every sample. Libraries were amplified in two PCR steps, with a second sample barcode and Illumina TruSeq adapters added in the second step. Libraries were sequenced on an Illumina NovaSeq with 2 x 150 bp paired-end reads. The authors' analysis ran thus. Reads were demultiplexed and collapsed into UMI-guided consensus sequences with migec v1.2.7. Using mixcr v2.1.11, UMI consensuses were aligned to TRA and TRB V and J templates and then assembled into clonotypes. A clonotype was counted as expanded or contracted only when both edgeR and NoisET called the clonotype significant, with the noise models trained on biological replicates. For edgeR calls, the cutoffs were a false discovery rate-adjusted p below 0.01 and a log2 fold-change threshold of 1. As an exploratory analysis of dynamics, PCA with hierarchical clustering was applied to max-normalized trajectories of the 1000 most abundant clonotypes. Separately sequenced CD4+ and CD8+ repertoires were used to assign a CD4 or CD8 phenotype to each responding clone. TCRdb reprocessing: public reads trimmed at Q25 with fastp, clones called with MiXCR, in-frame beta chains kept. All rows with the same CDR3 protein become a single entry with the most common DNA and genes. The V and J calls, along with clone size, are taken from TCRdb and not from the paper's own processing. This sample is represented by about 170,000 distinct CDR3 sequences; under 15% of them were singletons. About 3.6% of the sample lies in the top ten.

This clonotype was observed many times. What antigen it recognizes has not been identified. Base qualities are not at hand, and no much larger clone is one base apart. CDR1 and CDR2 were assigned from the germline V gene (reference sequence) as DFQATT and SNEGSKA. Deletion took 2 bases off V and 4 bases off J, with a span of 11 bases between the germline ends. The CDR3 holds 14 amino acids from the cysteine to the phenylalanine. Only the CDR3 part of the read is kept: 42 bases, read in frame from the first base. Specimen: PBMCs or a T cell subset sorted from them (not recorded which). This sequence uses TRBV20-1 and TRBJ1-4, and perhaps TRBD1 as D gene, on 6 matching bases. This clonotype was sampled from a man aged 18 to 29 who had mild COVID-19 (a few samples of this study predate the infection). The sample titles of this study are shuffled in the database, so cell type and time point are left out; the donor was told from shared clones. Read as DNA, the sequence is TGCAGTGCTAGAAGCAGGGGCGGTAATGAAAAACTGTTTTTT. This translates into CSARSRGGNEKLFF.